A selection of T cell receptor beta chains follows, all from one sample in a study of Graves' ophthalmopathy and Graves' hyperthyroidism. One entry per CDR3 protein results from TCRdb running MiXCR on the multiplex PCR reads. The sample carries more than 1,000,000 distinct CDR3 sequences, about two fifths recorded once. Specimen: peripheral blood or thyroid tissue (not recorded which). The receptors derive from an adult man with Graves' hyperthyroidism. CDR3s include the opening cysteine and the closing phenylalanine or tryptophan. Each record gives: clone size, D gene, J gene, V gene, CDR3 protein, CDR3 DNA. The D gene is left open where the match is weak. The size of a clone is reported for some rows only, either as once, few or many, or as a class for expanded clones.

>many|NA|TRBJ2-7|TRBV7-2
CASSSRMTSSYEQYF
TGTGCCAGCAGCTCCCGCATGACAAGCTCCTACGAGCAGTACTTC
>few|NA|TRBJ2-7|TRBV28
CASSPLTFRSYEQYF
TGTGCCAGCTCTCCCCTCACATTTAGGTCCTACGAGCAGTACTTC
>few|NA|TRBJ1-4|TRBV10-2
CASSPSEWARKRAGSEKLFF
TGCGCCAGCAGCCCCAGCGAGTGGGCGCGCAAAAGGGCAGGAAGTGAAAAACTGTTTTTT
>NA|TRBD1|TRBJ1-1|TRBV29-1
CSVEERGQGPTEAFF
TGCAGCGTTGAGGAACGCGGACAGGGACCGACTGAAGCTTTCTTT
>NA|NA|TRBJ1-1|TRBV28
CASSHDGRADTEPFF
TGTGCCAGCAGTCACGACGGCAGGGCTGACACTGAACCTTTCTTT
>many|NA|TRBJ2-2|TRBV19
CASSIARTGELFF
TGTGCCAGTAGTATAGCCCGCACCGGGGAGCTGTTTTTT
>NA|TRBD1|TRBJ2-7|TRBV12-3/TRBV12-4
CASSRRGQGAYEQYF
TGTGCCAGCAGCAGAAGAGGACAGGGGGCTTACGAGCAGTACTTC
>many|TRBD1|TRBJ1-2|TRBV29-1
CSVYGTGTYGYTF
TGCAGCGTTTATGGGACAGGAACATATGGCTACACCTTC
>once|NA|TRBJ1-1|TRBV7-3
CASSPLRRLEAFF
TGTGCCAGCAGCCCGCTCCGACGGCTTGAAGCTTTCTTT
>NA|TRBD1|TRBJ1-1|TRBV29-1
CSVEYFQDRRLNTEAFF
TGCAGCGTTGAGTACTTCCAGGACAGGCGACTTAACACTGAAGCTTTCTTT
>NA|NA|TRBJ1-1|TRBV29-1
CSAQDGRPGAFF
TGCAGCGCCCAGGACGGCCGCCCGGGGGCTTTCTTT
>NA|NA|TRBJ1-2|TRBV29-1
CSVVGKYYGYTF
TGCAGCGTTGTTGGGAAATACTATGGCTACACCTTC
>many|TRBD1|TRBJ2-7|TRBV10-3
CAISEEQGGFYEQYF
TGTGCCATCAGTGAAGAACAGGGGGGCTTTTACGAGCAGTACTTC
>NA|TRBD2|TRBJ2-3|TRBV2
CASQGSSGGTDTQYF
TGTGCCAGCCAAGGGTCTAGCGGCGGCACAGATACGCAGTATTTT
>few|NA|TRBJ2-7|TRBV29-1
CSLGNAGTPYKQYF
TGCAGCTTAGGGAATGCGGGGACCCCCTACAAGCAGTACTTC
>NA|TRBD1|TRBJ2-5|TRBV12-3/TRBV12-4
CASSGGTGVSETQYF
TGTGCCAGCAGTGGTGGGACAGGAGTTTCGGAGACCCAGTACTTC
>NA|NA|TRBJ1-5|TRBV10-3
CAITRDNQETQHF
TGTGCCATCACTCGGGACAACCAAGAGACCCAGCATTTT
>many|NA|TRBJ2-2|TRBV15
CATREQGYSGPGELFF
TGTGCCACCAGGGAACAGGGTTATTCTGGCCCCGGGGAGCTGTTTTTT
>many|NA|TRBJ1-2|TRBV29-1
CSVEDYSEGYGYTF
TGCAGCGTTGAAGACTATTCCGAGGGCTATGGCTACACCTTC
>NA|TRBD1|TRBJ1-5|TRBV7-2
CASSPTGWNNQPQHF
TGTGCCAGCAGTCCGACAGGGTGGAACAATCAGCCCCAGCATTTT
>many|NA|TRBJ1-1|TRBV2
CAGSGTTLGTEAFF
TGTGCCGGCAGTGGGACGACACTGGGCACTGAAGCTTTCTTT
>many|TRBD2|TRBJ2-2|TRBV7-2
CASSIGTSGELFF
TGTGCCAGCAGCATCGGGACTAGCGGGGAGCTGTTTTTT
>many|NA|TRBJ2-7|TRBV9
CASSPRVSSYEQYF
TGTGCCAGCAGCCCCCGGGTCAGCTCCTACGAGCAGTACTTC
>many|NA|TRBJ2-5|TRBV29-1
CSVAKGQETQYF
TGCAGCGTTGCGAAGGGGCAAGAGACCCAGTACTTC
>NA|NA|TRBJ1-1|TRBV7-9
CASSNPDSLNTEAFF
TGTGCCAGCAGCAACCCGGACAGTTTGAACACTGAAGCTTTCTTT
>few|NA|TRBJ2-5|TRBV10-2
CASSYSGTMDQPQYF
TGTGCCAGCAGTTACTCTGGGACAATGGATCAGCCCCAGTACTTC
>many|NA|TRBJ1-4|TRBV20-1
CSASWTDNEKLFF
TGCAGTGCTAGTTGGACAGACAATGAAAAACTGTTTTTT
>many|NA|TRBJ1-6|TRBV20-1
CSASRGSNSPLHF
TGCAGTGCTAGTCGGGGCAGCAATTCACCCCTCCACTTT
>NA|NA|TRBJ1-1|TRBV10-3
CAIRTQAFF
TGTGCCATCAGGACTCAAGCTTTCTTT
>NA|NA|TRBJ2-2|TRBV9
CASSPSIGLGGELFF
TGTGCCAGCAGCCCGTCTATCGGTCTGGGCGGGGAGCTGTTTTTT
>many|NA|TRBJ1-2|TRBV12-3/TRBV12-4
CASSRTRGDGYTF
TGTGCCAGCAGTCGGACTCGAGGAGATGGCTACACCTTC